This entry features one T cell receptor beta chain sequence. These data belong to a study of OX40 agonist ivuxolimab in advanced cancers. Study-level information: Partial response was recorded in three patients: one hepatocellular carcinoma and two cutaneous melanoma cases.

The CDR3 has 15 residues. Germline CDR1 is MNHEY and CDR2 is SMNVEV (reference sequence). V gave up 6 bases and J gave up 0 bases, with 15 bases separating them. Libraries were prepared by immunoSEQ multiplex PCR; TCRdb keeps only in-frame clonotypes and omits some of them. The sample includes 50,000 to 80,000 clones, about four fifths of them seen just once. The TCR comes from an adult with an advanced solid tumor such as melanoma, head and neck, liver or kidney cancer. The sample consisted of CD4+ or CD8+ T cells sorted from blood, taken in a trial of the OX40 agonist ivuxolimab. This rearrangement joins TRBV27 to TRBJ2-7, with D tentatively TRBD1 (7 bases). The CDR3 coding sequence is TGTGCCAGCAGATCAAGGCAGGGGGGCTCCTACGAGCAGTACTTC. It yields the protein CASRSRQGGSYEQYF.